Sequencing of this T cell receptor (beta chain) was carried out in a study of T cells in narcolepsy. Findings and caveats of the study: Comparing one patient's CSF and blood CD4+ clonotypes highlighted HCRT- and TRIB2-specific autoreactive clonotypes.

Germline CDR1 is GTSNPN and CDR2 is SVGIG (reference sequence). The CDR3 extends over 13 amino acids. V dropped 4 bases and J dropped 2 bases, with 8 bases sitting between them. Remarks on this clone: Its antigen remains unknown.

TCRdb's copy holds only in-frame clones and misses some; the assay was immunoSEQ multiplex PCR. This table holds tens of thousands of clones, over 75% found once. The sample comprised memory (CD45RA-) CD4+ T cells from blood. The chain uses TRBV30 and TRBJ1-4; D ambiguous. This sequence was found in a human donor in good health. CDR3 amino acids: CAWNRGTNEKLFF. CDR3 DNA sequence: TGTGCCTGGAATCGGGGTACTAATGAAAAACTGTTTTTT.